The entry below describes one T cell receptor beta chain. This record belongs to a study of blood T cell repertoires in COVID-19. Across the study: Nucleic acid was either cDNA or gDNA, and it came from T cells, B-cell-depleted T cells, or PBMCs.

One Seattle source followed patients from active infection through their disease course. As originally analysed: Amplifying reference gene primers gave estimates of nucleated cell counts. Clones were read by immunoSEQ multiplex PCR, and TCRdb kept only the in-frame ones, dropping some. V, J and clone size reflect that table, while D and trimming were determined from the DNA. The sample shows hundreds of thousands of clones, about 87% of them seen only once. V shed 7 bases, J shed 3 bases, and the junction held 3 bases outside the gene matches. The length of the CDR3 is 13 residues. The chain recombines TRBV12-3 or TRBV12-4 with TRBJ1-1; 9 positions match TRBD1. Sequencing was performed on peripheral blood. The receptor comes from a woman aged 30 to 39 with COVID-19, enrolled during active disease. CDR3 residues: CASTNRGHTEAFF. CDR3 bases: TGTGCCAGCACCAACAGGGGGCACACTGAAGCTTTCTTT.